A selection of T cell receptor beta chains follows, all from one sample in a study of OX40 agonist ivuxolimab in advanced cancers. TCRdb's copy holds only in-frame clones and misses some; the assay was immunoSEQ multiplex PCR. The repertoire holds about 64,000 clones, about four fifths seen once, with about 5% in the top ten. The sequenced sample was CD4+ or CD8+ T cells sorted from blood, obtained in a trial of the OX40 agonist ivuxolimab. The receptors were gathered from an adult with an advanced solid tumor such as melanoma, head and neck, liver or kidney cancer. CDR3s include the opening cysteine and the closing phenylalanine or tryptophan. D genes are given only for firm matches. The size entry is marked missing in some rows and otherwise reads once, few, many or a size class.

NA,TRBV15,NA,TRBJ2-3,CATSREQSTTTDTQYF,TGTGCCACCAGCAGAGAACAATCCACCACCACAGATACGCAGTATTTT
NA,TRBV18,NA,TRBJ2-5,CASSPQAGVIQETQYF,TGTGCCAGCTCACCACAGGCAGGGGTTATACAAGAGACCCAGTACTTC
once,TRBV4-1,NA,TRBJ2-3,CASSQAPPADTQYF,TGCGCCAGCAGCCAAGCCCCTCCGGCGGATACGCAGTATTTT
NA,TRBV2,NA,TRBJ2-5,CASTLVGWDQETQYF,TGTGCCAGCACCCTAGTGGGCTGGGACCAAGAGACCCAGTACTTC
few,TRBV6-6,TRBD1,TRBJ1-2,CASSYLDRVDGYTF,TGTGCCAGCAGTTACCTTGACAGGGTCGATGGCTACACCTTC
once,TRBV27,NA,TRBJ2-2,CASSFLSDTGELFF,TGTGCCAGCAGTTTCCTATCAGACACCGGGGAGCTGTTTTTT
NA,TRBV7-2,NA,TRBJ2-1,CASSPGSGRSNEQFF,TGTGCCAGCAGCCCTGGGAGCGGGCGGAGTAATGAGCAGTTCTTC
few,TRBV6-5,NA,TRBJ2-5,CASSYSFVQETQYF,TGTGCCAGCAGTTACAGCTTCGTCCAAGAGACCCAGTACTTC
NA,TRBV19,NA,TRBJ2-1,CASSFSPDYNEQFF,TGTGCCAGTAGTTTCTCACCCGACTACAATGAGCAGTTCTTC
NA,TRBV6-1,TRBD1,TRBJ2-1,CASRISGGPNEQFF,TGTGCCAGCAGAATCTCAGGGGGCCCTAATGAGCAGTTCTTC
NA,TRBV2,NA,TRBJ1-4,CASSEALGLGEKLFF,TGTGCCAGCAGTGAAGCTTTGGGGCTCGGGGAAAAACTGTTTTTT
NA,TRBV5-1,NA,TRBJ2-2,CASSPTSAGNTGELFF,TGCGCCAGCAGCCCAACATCAGCGGGGAACACCGGGGAGCTGTTTTTT
NA,TRBV5-1,NA,TRBJ1-1,CASSLGSPTEAFF,TGCGCCAGCAGCTTGGGCAGTCCCACTGAAGCTTTCTTT
NA,TRBV10-3,TRBD1,TRBJ1-2,CAISEQGQGARGYTF,TGTGCCATCAGTGAGCAGGGACAGGGGGCACGTGGCTACACCTTC
NA,TRBV29-1,TRBD1,TRBJ1-1,CSGQGAMGMNTEAFF,TGCAGCGGACAGGGGGCGATGGGGATGAACACTGAAGCTTTCTTT
NA,TRBV7-2,NA,TRBJ2-1,CASSLPYGPNEQFF,TGTGCCAGCAGCCTGCCCTACGGCCCCAATGAGCAGTTCTTC
few,TRBV7-9,NA,TRBJ1-4,CASSLGGEYEKLFF,TGTGCCAGCAGCTTGGGAGGCGAGTATGAAAAACTGTTTTTT
NA,TRBV7-2,NA,TRBJ1-1,CASSSFTGYTEAFF,TGTGCCAGCAGCTCCTTTACAGGATACACTGAAGCTTTCTTT